Listed below are T cell receptor beta chains from one sample, sequenced in a study of T cell repertoires in aging, cancer and after chemotherapy. TCRdb reprocessed the multiplex PCR reads via MiXCR and lists one record per CDR3 protein. Here the sample spans approximately 4,900 distinct CDR3 sequences, under 50% being singletons. The sequenced sample was blood. All receptors derive from a human donor in good health. Each CDR3 is given with its conserved first and last residue. The size of a clone is reported for some rows only, either as once, few or many, or as a class for expanded clones.

clone size: -
V gene: TRBV5-4
J gene: TRBJ2-1
CDR3 protein: CASSLPANEQFF

clone size: -
V gene: TRBV7-9
J gene: TRBJ2-1
CDR3 protein: CASSPSGLAGALGNEQFF

clone size: few
V gene: TRBV5-1
J gene: TRBJ2-3
CDR3 protein: CASSLTGRADTQYF

clone size: few
V gene: TRBV30
J gene: TRBJ2-2
CDR3 protein: CAWGLGGTNTGELFF

clone size: -
V gene: TRBV7-9
J gene: TRBJ1-2
CDR3 protein: CASSLDSLAGYTF

clone size: few
V gene: TRBV5-5
J gene: TRBJ2-7
CDR3 protein: CASSLRDVGRAEQYF

clone size: -
V gene: TRBV19
J gene: TRBJ2-2
CDR3 protein: CASSIGQGSTGELFF

clone size: -
V gene: TRBV11-1
J gene: TRBJ2-1
CDR3 protein: CASSLGLAEEQFF

clone size: -
V gene: TRBV5-5
J gene: TRBJ1-4
CDR3 protein: CASRPHGQGSEKLFF

clone size: few
V gene: TRBV19
J gene: TRBJ2-1
CDR3 protein: CASSDTSVDEQFF

clone size: -
V gene: TRBV20-1
J gene: TRBJ2-2
CDR3 protein: CSASLPTSGGRANTGELFF

clone size: -
V gene: TRBV14
J gene: TRBJ1-2
CDR3 protein: CASSQDRAQAGYGYTF

clone size: -
V gene: TRBV5-6
J gene: TRBJ2-6
CDR3 protein: CASSTGQGATGANVLTF

clone size: -
V gene: TRBV29-1
J gene: TRBJ2-3
CDR3 protein: CSVPRDHRRTDTQYF

clone size: few
V gene: TRBV5-6
J gene: TRBJ2-5
CDR3 protein: CASSSWTGGVGSSGYQETQYF

clone size: once
V gene: TRBV5-1
J gene: TRBJ2-7
CDR3 protein: CASSLVTRVAYEQYF

clone size: -
V gene: TRBV27
J gene: TRBJ1-4
CDR3 protein: CASSQNRATNEKLFF

clone size: -
V gene: TRBV6-1
J gene: TRBJ2-1
CDR3 protein: CASENNEQFF

clone size: -
V gene: TRBV5-5
J gene: TRBJ2-7
CDR3 protein: CASSLAEGVFYEQYF

clone size: -
V gene: TRBV27
J gene: TRBJ1-3
CDR3 protein: CASSSSAGNTIYF

clone size: once
V gene: TRBV7-9
J gene: TRBJ2-1
CDR3 protein: CASSLGGLGRGNEQFF

clone size: few
V gene: TRBV19
J gene: TRBJ1-2
CDR3 protein: CASSIYRGNVESHYGYTF

clone size: few
V gene: TRBV6-5
J gene: TRBJ1-2
CDR3 protein: CASTERDSAPYGYTF

clone size: -
V gene: TRBV7-9
J gene: TRBJ1-2
CDR3 protein: CASSLVGRSYYGYTF

clone size: -
V gene: TRBV27
J gene: TRBJ2-1
CDR3 protein: CASTRPGGPNEQFF

clone size: -
V gene: TRBV15
J gene: TRBJ1-5
CDR3 protein: CATSRGRTGEQPQHF

clone size: -
V gene: TRBV28
J gene: TRBJ1-5
CDR3 protein: CASSLGDTNQPQHF

clone size: -
V gene: TRBV27
J gene: TRBJ2-1
CDR3 protein: CASSSTSVGEQFF

clone size: -
V gene: TRBV10-3
J gene: TRBJ2-1
CDR3 protein: CAISIAAGGNNEQFF

clone size: once
V gene: TRBV18
J gene: TRBJ2-1
CDR3 protein: CASSFRQGPVNEQFF

clone size: -
V gene: TRBV24-1
J gene: TRBJ2-2
CDR3 protein: CATQGASNTGELFF

clone size: once
V gene: TRBV19
J gene: TRBJ1-5
CDR3 protein: CASIDRAANQPQHF

clone size: few
V gene: TRBV30
J gene: TRBJ2-5
CDR3 protein: CAWSSGQGAQETQYF

clone size: -
V gene: TRBV6-1
J gene: TRBJ2-2
CDR3 protein: CASSERGRAGELFF

clone size: few
V gene: TRBV19
J gene: TRBJ2-3
CDR3 protein: CASSKGYAGGGTDTQYF

clone size: -
V gene: TRBV12-3/TRBV12-4
J gene: TRBJ2-1
CDR3 protein: CASSFRGTAQLGRYNEQFF

clone size: -
V gene: TRBV5-4
J gene: TRBJ2-3
CDR3 protein: CALSRGGPSADTQYF